The clone carrying this T cell receptor beta chain was detected a few times. Its antigen remains unidentified. Germline CDR1 is SEHNR and CDR2 is FQNEAQ (reference sequence). Trimming removed 2 bases from V and 8 bases from J; junction bases left unmatched: 2. This CDR3 has 14 residues. Primers for the PCR totalled 60 Vbeta and 13 Jbeta. The repertoire was sequenced with immunoSEQ multiplex PCR; TCRdb's copy has only in-frame clones and lacks some. The sample has approximately 110,000 clones, around two thirds seen once; the top ten hold around 4%. The data are from a study of cytomegalovirus exposure and HLA in healthy donors. The study's findings and limits: The productive fraction for most TCR beta V segments was about 90% or about 30% in an earlier analysis. The CMV antigen specificity of three CMV-associated chains was confirmed through in vitro analysis.

This chain uses TRBV7-9 with TRBJ2-1; 11 bases align to TRBD1. The receptor was derived from a man aged 25-40 years in good health and CMV-seropositive. Sequencing input: PBMCs. CDR3 sequence (DNA): TGTGCCAGCAGCTTAAGGACAGGGGGCGATGAGCAGTTCTTC. It translates to CASSLRTGGDEQFF.